The 20 T cell receptor beta chains below all came from one sample that was sequenced in a study of CD8 T cells in ankylosing spondylitis. Antigens for these TCRs are unknown. Each CDR3 protein is one row after TCRdb ran MiXCR on the 5' RACE reads. The table has 400,000 or so distinct CDR3 sequences, roughly 26% seen once. Study-level findings and limits: A TCR beta motif of roughly 8 highly homologous variants appeared characteristic of ankylosing spondylitis blood.

Sequencing was done on a sample of blood, either unsorted or a sorted T cell fraction (not recorded which). These receptor sequences come from a male donor with ankylosing spondylitis.

The chain couples TRBV10-3 to TRBJ1-3; D gene ambiguous. The CDR3 is 13 residues long. Looked up from germline, CDR1 is ENHRY and CDR2 is SYGVKD. Trimming took 4 bases from V and 3 from J, leaving 7 bases between them. This CDR3 reads CAISGSLGNTIYF. The CDR3 DNA reads TGTGCCATCAGTGGCTCTCTTGGAAACACCATATATTTT.

The count of this clonotype is one. The rearrangement links TRBV29-1 to TRBJ1-2; D is uncertain. This CDR3 is built from 11 residues. From germline, CDR1 is SQVTM and CDR2 ANQGSEA. Trimming took off 5 bases at V and 4 bases at J, with 8 bases between the two ends. The DNA for the CDR3 is TGCAGCGTTCAGGTTACCTATGGCTACACCTTC. It encodes CSVQVTYGYTF.

This rearrangement joins TRBV20-1 to TRBJ2-3; D assignment may be TRBD1 or TRBD2 (5 bases each). Germline assignment: CDR1 DFQATT and CDR2 SNEGSKA (reference sequence). The CDR3 has 16 amino acids. Trimming left V 2 bases short and J 2 bases short, with 17 bases between. The CDR3 here is CSARPLAVGATDTQYF. The CDR3 DNA is TGCAGTGCTAGACCTCTGGCAGTCGGGGCCACAGATACGCAGTATTTT.

This clonotype was seen at least ten times. J is TRBJ2-5 and V is TRBV10-3, with 8 bases identical to TRBD2. CDR3 length: 16 amino acids. CDR1 ENHRY and CDR2 SYGVKD come from the germline V gene. V was clipped by 0 bases and J by 6 bases; unmatched bases: 9. CDR3 protein: CAISESTTSGKQTQYF. CDR3 nucleotide sequence: TGTGCCATCAGTGAGTCGACCACTAGCGGAAAGCAGACCCAGTACTTC.

The chain recombines TRBV19 with TRBJ1-2; the D gene is possibly TRBD1 (5 bases). Trimming removed 5 bases at V and 6 bases at J, with 16 bases between. From germline, CDR1 is LNHDA and CDR2 SQIVND (reference sequence). The CDR3 has 14 residues. CDR3 in amino acids: CASSLERGENGYTF. The CDR3 DNA is TGTGCCAGTAGTCTGGAAAGGGGTGAGAATGGCTACACCTTC.

The rearrangement uses TRBV20-1 and TRBJ2-3, with D hard to call. Trimming stripped 3 bases from V and 1 base from J, with 11 bases between. This CDR3 has 14 amino acids. Germline values: CDR1 DFQATT, CDR2 SNEGSKA (reference sequence). CDR3 loop: CSARRVTGTDTQYF. Here the CDR3 DNA reads TGCAGTGCTAGGCGAGTAACGGGCACAGATACGCAGTATTTT.

The V call is TRBV7-9, the J call TRBJ1-3, with D unresolved. In germline, CDR1 is SEHNR, CDR2 FQNEAQ (reference sequence). CDR3 size: 14 residues. V gave up 3 bases and J gave up 4 bases, with 10 bases separating them. CDR3 coding DNA: TGTGCCAGCAGCTTTAACACGTTGGGAAACACCATATATTTT. It is translated as CASSFNTLGNTIYF.

The chain has TRBV6-4 and TRBJ2-2; TRBD2 matches 10 bases. The CDR3 sequence is 13 residues long. Germline loops: CDR1 MRHNA, CDR2 SNTAGT. Trimming at V came to 8 bases and at J to 5 bases, leaving 2 bases not matched to a gene. The CDR3 sequence is CASRTSGTGELFF. DNA of the CDR3: TGTGCCAGCCGGACTAGCGGTACCGGGGAGCTGTTTTTT.

The sample holds a few counts of this clonotype. The V gene is TRBV5-1, the J gene TRBJ2-1; tentative D call: TRBD2 (6 bases). CDR1 and CDR2 from the germline V gene are SGHRS and YFSETQ. V lost 1 base to trimming and J lost 7 bases, with 15 bases between them. The CDR3 extends over 15 amino acids. CDR3 in DNA: TGCGCCAGCAGCTTGACAACGGGGGTAGAGAATGAGCAGTTCTTC. It is translated as CASSLTTGVENEQFF.

This clonotype is a singleton in its sample. The chain joins TRBV20-1 to TRBJ2-7; D unclear. Trimming stripped 0 bases from V and 2 bases from J, with 11 bases between. Germline values: CDR1 DFQATT, CDR2 SNEGSKA (reference sequence). The CDR3 covers 14 residues. The CDR3 is CSARDFRTTYEQYF. In DNA, the CDR3 is TGCAGTGCTAGAGATTTCAGGACGACCTACGAGCAGTACTTC.

This clonotype was seen many times. The CDR3 loop reads CASSQGQGLGEQYF. For the CDR3, the DNA is TGTGCCAGCAGCCAGGGACAGGGGTTAGGCGAGCAGTACTTC. This chain links TRBV3-1 with TRBJ2-7; 10 positions match TRBD1. The V gene end was trimmed by 3 bases and the J gene end by 6 bases; junction bases not matched to a gene: 5. The V gene's germline CDR1 is LGHDT and CDR2 YNNKEL (reference sequence). This CDR3 contains 14 residues.

This chain connects TRBV20-1 to TRBJ2-3; possible D gene TRBD1, 6 bases. CDR1 DFQATT and CDR2 SNEGSKA come from the germline V gene (reference sequence). Deletions cut 5 bases from V and 4 bases from J, with 13 bases between. The CDR3 is 13 amino acids. This CDR3 reads CSAPLEGADTQYF. CDR3 DNA sequence: TGCAGTGCTCCACTAGAGGGGGCAGATACGCAGTATTTT.

This clonotype was counted only a few times. CDR3 protein: CSAAPGHEQFF. CDR3 nucleotides: TGCAGTGCCGCCCCGGGGCATGAGCAGTTCTTC. This rearrangement joins TRBV20-1 to TRBJ2-1; D may be TRBD1 or TRBD2 (5 bases each). The V end was cut by 6 bases, the J end by 8 bases, with 11 bases between. The CDR3 has 11 residues. Germline loops: CDR1 DFQATT, CDR2 SNEGSKA (reference sequence).

The rearrangement uses TRBV21-1 and TRBJ1-5. TRBV21-1 is annotated as a pseudogene. The CDR3 spans 14 residues. CDR3 residues: CASSTGGRQEPQHF. CDR3 in DNA: TGTGCCAGCAGCACTGGGGGACGGCAAGAGCCCCAGCATTTT.

The chain couples TRBV7-8 to TRBJ1-2; no clear D. The CDR3 length is 15 residues. V lost 1 base, J lost 5 bases, and 14 bases lay in between. The germline gives CDR1 SGHVS, CDR2 FQNEAQ. The CDR3 DNA reads TGTGCCAGCAGCTTAGTGGCAGGCTCGGGGTATGGCTACACCTTC. This encodes CASSLVAGSGYGYTF.

This clonotype has only a few counts. CDR3 sequence reads: CASSFGHKGNEQFF. The CDR3 coding sequence is TGTGCCAGCAGTTTTGGACACAAAGGGAATGAGCAGTTCTTC. The rearrangement uses TRBV6-5 and TRBJ2-1; TRBD1 might be the D (5 bases). CDR1 is MNHEY, CDR2 SVGAGI, per germline. The CDR3 runs 14 residues. V lost 4 bases, J lost 7 bases, and 14 bases lay in between.

The chain links TRBV6-6 to TRBJ2-1; 9 positions match TRBD2. V lost 6 bases, J lost 7 bases, and 4 bases stayed unmatched. The CDR3 has 13 residues. The germline gives CDR1 MNHNY, CDR2 SVGAGI (reference sequence). In nucleotides, the CDR3 is TGTGCCAGCAGAAATAGCGGGAGTAATGAGCAGTTCTTC. Translated, it gives CASRNSGSNEQFF.

This clonotype was counted ten times or more. The chain combines TRBV5-1 with TRBJ1-5; D gene uncertain. V lost 1 base and J 2 bases, leaving 10 bases between the germline ends. CDR3 length equals 15 residues. CDR1 is SGHRS and CDR2 is YFSETQ in the germline V gene. This CDR3 is CASSLNGEGNQPQHF. For the CDR3, the DNA is TGCGCCAGCAGCTTGAACGGAGAGGGCAATCAGCCCCAGCATTTT.

The sample holds a few counts of this clonotype. This chain uses TRBV30 with TRBJ2-7; a possible D gene is TRBD1 (5 bases). Trimming cost V 0 bases and J 5 bases, with 14 bases left between them. Germline-derived CDR1 and CDR2 are GTSNPN and SVGIG (reference sequence). CDR3 length: 14 residues. CDR3 nucleotide sequence: TGTGCCTGGAGTGTACAAGGGGCGATCCACGAGCAGTACTTC. Its translation is CAWSVQGAIHEQYF.

The rearrangement joins TRBV6-1 to TRBJ2-1; 9 bases agree with TRBD2. The CDR3 extends over 15 amino acids. V dropped 4 bases and J dropped 7; count of bases not matched to a gene: 8. Per germline, CDR1 MNHNS and CDR2 SASEGT. The CDR3 DNA reads as TGTGCCAGCAGTGTAATAGCGGGAGCTCTTAATGAGCAGTTCTTC. As protein: CASSVIAGALNEQFF.